The rows below give T cell receptor beta chains drawn from one sample of a study of identifying expanded T cells in peripheral blood. TCRdb keeps only in-frame clones here, not all; method: immunoSEQ multiplex PCR. Of 70,000 to 95,000 clones listed, approximately 91% are singletons. The sequenced material came from blood. The receptor source for this set is a person aged 18-69 years in good health. Both conserved end residues are part of each CDR3. Fields, in order: CDR3 protein, CDR3 DNA, V gene, clone size, D gene, J gene. A D gene is named only where the DNA matches it firmly. The listing skips clone size in some rows; elsewhere it reads once, few, many or a size class.

CDR3aa: CASSSGLAGAGELFF; CDR3nt: TGTGCCAGCAGCTCGGGACTAGCGGGAGCCGGGGAGCTGTTTTTT; v_gene: TRBV9; abundance: .; d_gene: TRBD2; j_gene: TRBJ2-2
CDR3aa: CASSSGMDSYEQYF; CDR3nt: TGTGCCAGCAGTAGCGGGATGGACTCCTACGAGCAGTACTTC; v_gene: TRBV27; abundance: few; d_gene: TRBD2; j_gene: TRBJ2-7
CDR3aa: CASSVERDNSYEQYF; CDR3nt: TGTGCCAGCAGCGTAGAAAGGGACAACTCCTACGAGCAGTACTTC; v_gene: TRBV9; abundance: .; d_gene: .; j_gene: TRBJ2-7
CDR3aa: CASSLGRWGDTQYF; CDR3nt: TGTGCCAGCAGTTTAGGCCGGTGGGGAGATACGCAGTATTTT; v_gene: TRBV27; abundance: .; d_gene: .; j_gene: TRBJ2-3
CDR3aa: CASSEGRSNLRYF; CDR3nt: TGTGCCAGCAGTGAAGGAAGGTCGAACCTCCGGTACTTC; v_gene: TRBV2; abundance: .; d_gene: .; j_gene: TRBJ2-7
CDR3aa: CASSFEERNTEAFF; CDR3nt: TGCGCCAGCAGCTTTGAGGAAAGGAACACTGAAGCTTTCTTT; v_gene: TRBV5-1; abundance: .; d_gene: .; j_gene: TRBJ1-1
CDR3aa: CASSFSRGSTDTQYF; CDR3nt: TGTGCCAGCAGTTTTTCCCGGGGCAGCACAGATACGCAGTATTTT; v_gene: TRBV28; abundance: .; d_gene: .; j_gene: TRBJ2-3
CDR3aa: CASSSTLRDLYEQYF; CDR3nt: TGTGCCAGCAGTTCAACCCTTAGAGACCTCTACGAGCAGTACTTC; v_gene: TRBV28; abundance: .; d_gene: .; j_gene: TRBJ2-7
CDR3aa: CASSDLPGGLNEKLFF; CDR3nt: TGTGCCAGTAGTGATTTACCGGGGGGATTAAATGAAAAACTGTTTTTT; v_gene: TRBV19; abundance: .; d_gene: .; j_gene: TRBJ1-4
CDR3aa: CAWSARLAGGGTQYF; CDR3nt: TGTGCCTGGAGTGCTAGACTAGCGGGAGGCGGTACGCAGTATTTT; v_gene: TRBV30; abundance: .; d_gene: TRBD2; j_gene: TRBJ2-3
CDR3aa: CASSKGSSYGYTF; CDR3nt: TGTGCCAGTAGTAAAGGGAGTTCCTATGGCTACACCTTC; v_gene: TRBV19; abundance: .; d_gene: .; j_gene: TRBJ1-2
CDR3aa: CASSLGAGINTEAFF; CDR3nt: TGCGCCAGCAGCTTGGGCGCCGGAATAAACACTGAAGCTTTCTTT; v_gene: TRBV5-1; abundance: few; d_gene: .; j_gene: TRBJ1-1
CDR3aa: CASSPLISGQGYEQYF; CDR3nt: TGTGCCAGCTCACCACTTATATCGGGACAGGGGTACGAGCAGTACTTC; v_gene: TRBV18; abundance: .; d_gene: TRBD1; j_gene: TRBJ2-7
CDR3aa: CASTPTGGTEGYTF; CDR3nt: TGTGCCAGTACCCCGACAGGGGGCACAGAAGGCTACACCTTC; v_gene: TRBV19; abundance: .; d_gene: TRBD1; j_gene: TRBJ1-2
CDR3aa: CASSYSPGTYEQYF; CDR3nt: TGTGCCAGCAGTTACTCACCGGGAACCTACGAGCAGTACTTC; v_gene: TRBV6-5; abundance: .; d_gene: .; j_gene: TRBJ2-7
CDR3aa: CASSLSQQETQYF; CDR3nt: TGCGCCAGCAGCTTGAGCCAGCAAGAGACCCAGTACTTC; v_gene: TRBV5-1; abundance: .; d_gene: .; j_gene: TRBJ2-5
CDR3aa: CASSRSAEANNEQFF; CDR3nt: TGTGCCAGCAGCAGGAGCGCGGAGGCGAACAATGAGCAGTTCTTC; v_gene: TRBV6-4; abundance: .; d_gene: .; j_gene: TRBJ2-1
CDR3aa: CSVEDSRGKDTEAFF; CDR3nt: TGCAGCGTTGAAGATTCACGGGGCAAAGACACTGAAGCTTTCTTT; v_gene: TRBV29-1; abundance: .; d_gene: .; j_gene: TRBJ1-1
CDR3aa: CASSQYRDRDGYTF; CDR3nt: TGCGCCAGCAGCCAATACCGGGACAGGGATGGCTACACCTTC; v_gene: TRBV5-1; abundance: .; d_gene: TRBD1; j_gene: TRBJ1-2
CDR3aa: CASRTEGGPAYEQYF; CDR3nt: TGTGCCAGCAGGACCGAAGGGGGCCCGGCCTACGAGCAGTACTTC; v_gene: TRBV27; abundance: .; d_gene: TRBD1; j_gene: TRBJ2-7
CDR3aa: CASSLRQAAVNEKLFF; CDR3nt: TGTGCCAGCAGCTTGAGGCAGGCCGCCGTTAATGAAAAACTGTTTTTT; v_gene: TRBV5-8; abundance: .; d_gene: .; j_gene: TRBJ1-4
CDR3aa: CASSAGTDTQYF; CDR3nt: TGCGCCAGCAGCGCCGGGACAGATACGCAGTATTTT; v_gene: TRBV5-1; abundance: .; d_gene: .; j_gene: TRBJ2-3
CDR3aa: CASSRSWGRNEKLFF; CDR3nt: TGTGCCAGCAGCCGCTCGTGGGGTCGGAATGAAAAACTGTTTTTT; v_gene: TRBV4-2; abundance: .; d_gene: .; j_gene: TRBJ1-4
CDR3aa: CASPRGALDDEKLFF; CDR3nt: TGTGCCAGCCCCAGGGGAGCTCTTGATGATGAAAAACTGTTTTTT; v_gene: TRBV18; abundance: .; d_gene: .; j_gene: TRBJ1-4
CDR3aa: CASSLYLGSLTGTGITYEQYF; CDR3nt: TGTGCCAGCAGCTTATACCTTGGTTCCTTAACCGGGACAGGGATTACCTACGAGCAGTACTTC; v_gene: TRBV28; abundance: once; d_gene: TRBD1; j_gene: TRBJ2-7
CDR3aa: CASSLPLDEQYF; CDR3nt: TGTGCCAGCAGTTTACCCCTCGACGAGCAGTACTTC; v_gene: TRBV28; abundance: .; d_gene: .; j_gene: TRBJ2-7
CDR3aa: CASSSDAGAGYEQYF; CDR3nt: TGTGCCAGCAGTTCAGACGCGGGGGCGGGCTACGAGCAGTACTTC; v_gene: TRBV6-1; abundance: .; d_gene: .; j_gene: TRBJ2-7
CDR3aa: CASSLLQTDTQYF; CDR3nt: TGCGCCAGCAGCTTACTCCAGACAGATACGCAGTATTTT; v_gene: TRBV5-1; abundance: once; d_gene: .; j_gene: TRBJ2-3
CDR3aa: CASSGRASGYNEQFF; CDR3nt: TGCGCCAGCAGTGGTCGGGCTAGCGGTTACAATGAGCAGTTCTTC; v_gene: TRBV10-1; abundance: .; d_gene: TRBD2; j_gene: TRBJ2-1
CDR3aa: CAIRGPQGETQYF; CDR3nt: TGTGCCATCAGGGGCCCGCAGGGCGAGACCCAGTACTTC; v_gene: TRBV10-3; abundance: .; d_gene: .; j_gene: TRBJ2-5
CDR3aa: CASSQGAGVRNEQFF; CDR3nt: TGCGCCAGCAGCCAGGGGGCAGGGGTCCGCAATGAGCAGTTCTTC; v_gene: TRBV4-1; abundance: .; d_gene: .; j_gene: TRBJ2-1
CDR3aa: CASRLGQGLNQPQHF; CDR3nt: TGTGCCAGCAGATTGGGACAGGGGTTAAATCAGCCCCAGCATTTT; v_gene: TRBV5-7; abundance: .; d_gene: TRBD1; j_gene: TRBJ1-5
CDR3aa: CASKFGDRDYEQYF; CDR3nt: TGTGCCAGCAAGTTCGGGGACAGGGATTACGAGCAGTACTTC; v_gene: TRBV27; abundance: .; d_gene: TRBD1; j_gene: TRBJ2-7
CDR3aa: CASSPRLAGADNEQFF; CDR3nt: TGTGCCAGCAGCCCGAGACTAGCGGGAGCAGACAATGAGCAGTTCTTC; v_gene: TRBV7-9; abundance: .; d_gene: TRBD2; j_gene: TRBJ2-1
CDR3aa: CATSGGLAGREQYF; CDR3nt: TGTGCCACCAGCGGCGGACTAGCGGGGCGAGAGCAGTACTTC; v_gene: TRBV15; abundance: .; d_gene: TRBD2; j_gene: TRBJ2-7
CDR3aa: CASSKGWVSGMNTGELFF; CDR3nt: TGTGCCAGCAGCAAAGGTTGGGTTAGCGGGATGAACACCGGGGAGCTGTTTTTT; v_gene: TRBV21-1; abundance: .; d_gene: .; j_gene: TRBJ2-2
CDR3aa: CATSYSVGNTGELFF; CDR3nt: TGTGCCACCTCTTACAGTGTGGGCAACACCGGGGAGCTGTTTTTT; v_gene: TRBV4-2; abundance: once; d_gene: .; j_gene: TRBJ2-2
CDR3aa: CASSQEQGPRRTEAFF; CDR3nt: TGCGCCAGCAGCCAGGAACAGGGGCCGCGCCGCACTGAAGCTTTCTTT; v_gene: TRBV4-1; abundance: .; d_gene: TRBD1; j_gene: TRBJ1-1
CDR3aa: CASSLRQETQYF; CDR3nt: TGCGCCAGCAGCTTGAGACAAGAGACCCAGTACTTC; v_gene: TRBV5-1; abundance: many; d_gene: .; j_gene: TRBJ2-5
CDR3aa: CATSPPGQGGKKLFF; CDR3nt: TGTGCCACCAGCCCTCCGGGACAGGGGGGTAAAAAACTGTTTTTT; v_gene: TRBV15; abundance: .; d_gene: TRBD1; j_gene: TRBJ1-4
CDR3aa: CASSQAATDTQYF; CDR3nt: TGCGCCAGCAGCCAAGCGGCCACAGATACGCAGTATTTT; v_gene: TRBV4-1; abundance: .; d_gene: .; j_gene: TRBJ2-3
CDR3aa: CASSLAKSSGVNQETQYF; CDR3nt: TGCGCCAGCAGCTTGGCCAAGTCTAGCGGGGTCAACCAAGAGACCCAGTACTTC; v_gene: TRBV5-1; abundance: .; d_gene: TRBD2; j_gene: TRBJ2-5
CDR3aa: CASSYGGDYGYTF; CDR3nt: TGTGCCAGCAGTTACGGGGGGGACTATGGCTACACCTTC; v_gene: TRBV6-5; abundance: .; d_gene: .; j_gene: TRBJ1-2